The clone carrying this T cell receptor beta chain was seen only a few times. Its antigen is as yet unknown. This sample stems from a study of blood T cells in healthy people across ages. General study findings and limits: Percentage of naive T cells showed a strong correlation with TCR beta diversity.

The CDR3 runs 15 residues. Trimming cost V 6 bases and J 3 bases; bases outside gene matches: 6. Every sample yielded at least 6 million isolated PBMCs. Combining a sample-barcoded 5' primer with a J-beta primer mix, a second PCR ran for about 7 to 11 cycles. TCRdb analysed the 5' RACE reads with MiXCR anew, one entry per CDR3 protein. Among 1.5 million to 2 million distinct CDR3 sequences listed, roughly 32% were seen once. The clonotype was recovered from a woman aged 25-40 years in good health. The sample consisted of blood. The chain combines TRBV12-3 or TRBV12-4 with TRBJ2-1, with TRBD2 matching 9 bases. Here the CDR3 DNA reads TGTGCCAGCAGGTCTAGCGGGGCCCTCTACAATGAGCAGTTCTTC. Protein sequence: CASRSSGALYNEQFF.